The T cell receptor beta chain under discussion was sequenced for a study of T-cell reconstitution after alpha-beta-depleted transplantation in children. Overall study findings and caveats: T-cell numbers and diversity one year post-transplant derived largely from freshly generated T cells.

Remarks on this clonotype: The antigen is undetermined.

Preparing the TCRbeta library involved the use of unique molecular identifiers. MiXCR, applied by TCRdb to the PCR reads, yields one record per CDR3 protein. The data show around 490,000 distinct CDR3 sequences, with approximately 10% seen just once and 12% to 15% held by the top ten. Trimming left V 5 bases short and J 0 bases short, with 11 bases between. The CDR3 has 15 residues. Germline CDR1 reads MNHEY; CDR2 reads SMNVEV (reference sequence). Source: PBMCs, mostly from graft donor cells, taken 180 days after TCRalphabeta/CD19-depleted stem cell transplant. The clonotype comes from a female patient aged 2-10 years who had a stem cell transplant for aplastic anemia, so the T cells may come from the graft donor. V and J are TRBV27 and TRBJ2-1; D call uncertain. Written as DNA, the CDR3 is TGTGCCAGCAGTGCGGACGCGAGCTCCTACAATGAGCAGTTCTTC. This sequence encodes CASSADASSYNEQFF.